A single sample is the source of the 7 T cell receptor beta chains below, sequenced in a study of T-cell memory formation after mild COVID-19. Using its own MiXCR run on the 5' RACE reads, TCRdb lists one record per CDR3 protein. The table has roughly 15,000 distinct CDR3 sequences, about a fifth seen once; the top ten hold around 56%. The sample consisted of PBMCs or a T cell subset sorted from them (not recorded which). The receptors originated from a man aged 18 to 30 who had mild COVID-19 (a few samples of this study predate the infection). Cell type and time point are not known.

This clonotype was picked up many times. The junction and the germline gene differ at one end; a read error may be behind it. The chain joins TRBV9 to TRBJ2-1; TRBD2 agrees at 10 bases. Germline CDR1 reads SGDLS; CDR2 reads YYNGEE. This CDR3 is 16 amino acids long. The CDR3 DNA sequence: TGTGCCAGCAGCGACCAGCGGGGGGGACCCTATAATGAGCAGTTCTTC. Protein sequence: CASSDQRGGPYNEQFF. Supplemented by reference TRBV9 and TRBJ2-1, the full variable domain reads DSGVTQTPKHLITATGQRVTLRCSPRSGDLSVYWYQQSLDQGLQFLIQYYNGEERAKGNILERFSAQQFPDLHSELNLSSLELGDSALYFCASSDQRGGPYNEQFFGPGTRLTVL.

This clonotype was picked up many times. The chain has TRBV5-1 and TRBJ2-5, with unresolved D. V was shortened by 0 bases and J by 6 bases, with 6 bases between the two germline ends. The CDR3 contains 12 residues. Germline lookup yields CDR1 SGHRS and CDR2 YFSETQ. The CDR3 region is CASSLEDQTQYF. CDR3 bases: TGCGCCAGCAGCTTGGAGGACCAGACCCAGTACTTC.

The chain is built from TRBV12-3 or TRBV12-4 and TRBJ1-6; D gene ambiguous. The ends were cut back, 4 bases at V and 10 bases at J, with 11 bases in the middle. The CDR3 is made up of 13 amino acids. The CDR3 sequence is CASSYGSRSPLHF. CDR3 DNA: TGTGCCAGCAGTTACGGGTCTCGGTCACCCCTCCACTTT.

The V call is TRBV5-1, the J call TRBJ2-1; D gene ambiguous. CDR1 and CDR2 from the germline V gene are SGHRS and YFSETQ. V lost 0 bases to trimming and J lost 6 bases, with 10 bases between them. The CDR3 is 14 amino acids. In DNA, the CDR3 is TGCGCCAGCAGCTTGGGACCCGACGGCAATGAGCAGTTCTTC. This codes for CASSLGPDGNEQFF.

The chain has TRBV7-2 and TRBJ2-3; D gene unclear. This CDR3 spans 15 amino acids. V was shortened by 3 bases and J by 2 bases, with 12 bases between the two germline ends. Germline-derived CDR1 and CDR2 are SGHTA and FQGNSA. The CDR3: CASSFRARNTDTQYF. The CDR3 coding sequence is TGTGCCAGCAGCTTTCGCGCCAGGAACACAGATACGCAGTATTTT.

This clonotype is categorized as large. The chain combines TRBV6-5 with TRBJ1-2, with a possible D match to TRBD1 (5 bases). The germline CDR1 and CDR2 sequences are MNHEY and SVGAGI. Trimming stripped 6 bases from V and 6 bases from J, with 20 bases between. The CDR3 extends over 15 amino acids. The chain's CDR3 is CASSLYTGTPNGYTF. As DNA, the CDR3 is TGTGCCAGCAGCCTATACACCGGGACCCCTAATGGCTACACCTTC.

This clonotype has a count of ten or more. The rearrangement links TRBV15 to TRBJ1-3; D uncertain. Germline V gene data show CDR1 as LNHNV and CDR2 as YYDKDF (reference sequence). The CDR3 has 16 residues. Trimming pared 5 bases from V and 0 bases from J, leaving 14 bases between. The CDR3 coding sequence is TGTGCCACCAGCCAAGGCAGTCGCATCTCTGGAAACACCATATATTTT. Translating gives CATSQGSRISGNTIYF.